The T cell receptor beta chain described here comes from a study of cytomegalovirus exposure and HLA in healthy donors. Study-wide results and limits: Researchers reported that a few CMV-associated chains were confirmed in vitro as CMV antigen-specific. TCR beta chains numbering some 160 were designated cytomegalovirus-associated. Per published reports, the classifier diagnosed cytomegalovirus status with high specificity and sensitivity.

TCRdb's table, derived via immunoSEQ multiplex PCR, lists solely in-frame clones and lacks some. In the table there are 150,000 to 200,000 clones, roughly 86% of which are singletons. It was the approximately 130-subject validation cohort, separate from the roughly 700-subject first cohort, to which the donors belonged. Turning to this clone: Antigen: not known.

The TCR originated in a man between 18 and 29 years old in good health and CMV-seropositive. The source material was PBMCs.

The CDR3 loop is CATAGTSTFEQYF. In DNA form, the CDR3 reads TGTGCCACTGCCGGGACTAGTACATTCGAGCAGTACTTC. The chain is built from TRBV19 and TRBJ2-7, with TRBD2 matching 8 bases. V was pared by 10 bases and J by 6 bases, with 11 bases of the junction left unmatched. Looked up from germline, CDR1 is LNHDA and CDR2 is SQIVND (reference sequence). The CDR3 length is 13 residues.